A single T cell receptor (beta chain) is shown here with its context. Its antigen is not identified. Germline V gene lookup returns CDR1 LGHNA and CDR2 YSLEER. The CDR3 spans 17 residues. V shed 0 bases and J shed 4 bases, with 18 bases lying between them. The sample originates from a study of T cell responses to AZD1222 COVID-19 vaccine. Study conclusions and caveats: Dominant at 160-218 and 743-854, vaccine-associated CD4 TCRs also spanned spike.

Generated by immunoSEQ multiplex PCR, the TCRdb table keeps only in-frame clones and is missing some. The sample holds some 120,000 clones, approximately 86% seen once. The V call is TRBV4-3, the J call TRBJ1-1, with a tentative D call TRBD1 (5 bases). Here the sequenced sample was peripheral blood, taken on day 0 of AZD1222 vaccination. The receptor comes from an adult in good health. CDR3 coding DNA: TGCGCCAGCAGCCAAGATTCTGACCAGGGCTATGGCACTGAAGCTTTCTTT. As protein: CASSQDSDQGYGTEAFF.